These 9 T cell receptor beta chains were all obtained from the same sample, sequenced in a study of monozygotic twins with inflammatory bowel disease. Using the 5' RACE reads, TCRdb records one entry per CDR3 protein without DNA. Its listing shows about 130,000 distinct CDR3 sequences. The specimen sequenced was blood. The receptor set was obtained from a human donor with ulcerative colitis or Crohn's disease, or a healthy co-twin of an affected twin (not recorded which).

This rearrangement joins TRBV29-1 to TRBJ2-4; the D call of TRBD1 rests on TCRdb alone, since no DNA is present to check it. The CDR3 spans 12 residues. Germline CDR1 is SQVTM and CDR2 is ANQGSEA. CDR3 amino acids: CSVQGQKNIQYF.

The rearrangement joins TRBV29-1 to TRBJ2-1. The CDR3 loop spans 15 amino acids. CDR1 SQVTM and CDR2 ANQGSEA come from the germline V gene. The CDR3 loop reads CSVEDPGGSYNEQFF.

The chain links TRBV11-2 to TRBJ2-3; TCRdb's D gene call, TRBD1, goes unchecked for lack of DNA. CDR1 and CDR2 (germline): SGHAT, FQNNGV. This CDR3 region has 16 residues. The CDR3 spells CASSFRAGQAVDTQYF.

CDR3 protein: CASSLVLAGGGEQFF. This chain uses TRBV5-5 with TRBJ2-1; TCRdb proposes TRBD2, but this gene call is untestable without DNA. The CDR3 runs 15 residues. The germline CDR1 and CDR2 sequences are SGHKS and YYEKEE (reference sequence).

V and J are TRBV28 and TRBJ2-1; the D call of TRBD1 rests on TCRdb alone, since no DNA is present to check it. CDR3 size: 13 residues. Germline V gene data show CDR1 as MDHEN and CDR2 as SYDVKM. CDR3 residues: CASSPQGPNEQFF.

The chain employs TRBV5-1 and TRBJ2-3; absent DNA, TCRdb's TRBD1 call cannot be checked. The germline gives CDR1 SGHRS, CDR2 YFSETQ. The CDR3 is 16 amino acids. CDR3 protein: CASSLGGGFGTDTQYF.

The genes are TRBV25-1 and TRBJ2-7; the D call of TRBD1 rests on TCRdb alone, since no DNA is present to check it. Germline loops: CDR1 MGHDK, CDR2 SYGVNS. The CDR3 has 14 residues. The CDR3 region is CASSKAGVYGEQYF.

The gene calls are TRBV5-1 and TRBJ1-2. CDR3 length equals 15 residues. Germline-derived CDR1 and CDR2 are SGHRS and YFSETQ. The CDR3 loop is CASSMDPSSPYGYTF.

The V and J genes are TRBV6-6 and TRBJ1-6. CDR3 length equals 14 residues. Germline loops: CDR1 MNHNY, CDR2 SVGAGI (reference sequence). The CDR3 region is CASSYTRMDSPLHF.